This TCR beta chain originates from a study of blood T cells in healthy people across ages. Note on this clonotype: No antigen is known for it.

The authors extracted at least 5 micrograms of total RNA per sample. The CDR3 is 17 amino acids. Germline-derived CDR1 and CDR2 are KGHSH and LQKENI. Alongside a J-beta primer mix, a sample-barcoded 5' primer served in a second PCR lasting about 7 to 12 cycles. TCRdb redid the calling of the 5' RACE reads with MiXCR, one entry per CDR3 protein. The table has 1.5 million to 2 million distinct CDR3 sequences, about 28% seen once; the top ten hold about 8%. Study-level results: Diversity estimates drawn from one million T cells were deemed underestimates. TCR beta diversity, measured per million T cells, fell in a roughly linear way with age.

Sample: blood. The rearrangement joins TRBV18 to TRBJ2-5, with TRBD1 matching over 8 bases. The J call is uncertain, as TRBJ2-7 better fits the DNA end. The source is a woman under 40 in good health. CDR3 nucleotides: TGTGCCAGCTCGCAAGGACAGGGTTTGGGGATCTCCTACGAGCAGTACTTC. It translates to CASSQGQGLGISYEQYF.